This T cell receptor (beta chain) was identified during a study of cytomegalovirus exposure and HLA in healthy donors. Study findings and constraints: The study put 150 or so TCR beta chains on its list as cytomegalovirus-associated. Because they were indistinguishable, some V segments, including TRBV6-2 and TRBV6-3, were excluded. Other equally common chains were less clonally expanded than HLA-associated TCR beta chains, a later analysis showed.

PCR primers comprised 60 Vbeta and 13 Jbeta primers. Here immunoSEQ multiplex PCR was the method, and the copy in TCRdb shows in-frame clones only, minus some. The sample carries about 160,000 clones, under 90% recorded once. The germline V and J ends were trimmed by 4 bases and 0 bases, with 13 bases remaining between them. CDR1 is SEHNR and CDR2 is FQNEAQ in the germline V gene (reference sequence). The CDR3 loop spans 16 amino acids. A note on this clone: The antigen is not known.

Sequencing was done on a sample of PBMCs. The source is a young man in good health and CMV-seronegative. The chain recombines TRBV7-9 with TRBJ1-3; D ambiguous. The CDR3 nucleotides are TGTGCCAGCAGCTCGTATCATCTGAGCTCTGGAAACACCATATATTTT. It yields the protein CASSSYHLSSGNTIYF. Combining the CDR3 with reference TRBV7-9 and TRBJ1-3 gives the whole variable domain DTGVSQNPRHKITKRGQNVTFRCDPISEHNRLYWYRQTLGQGPEFLTYFQNEAQLEKSRLLSDRFSAERPKGSFSTLEIQRTEQGDSAMYLCASSSYHLSSGNTIYFGEGSWLTVV.